Listed below are T cell receptor beta chains from one sample, sequenced in a study of blood T cell repertoires in COVID-19. This table comes from immunoSEQ multiplex PCR, and its TCRdb copy is limited to in-frame clones, with some not included. The data hold over 100,000 clones, with 60% to 80% observed a single time. Material for sequencing was peripheral blood. These TCRs come from a woman in her 70s with acute or convalescent COVID-19. The CDR3 runs from the conserved cysteine through the conserved F or W. The order of the fields is clone size, J gene, D gene, V gene, CDR3 protein, CDR3 DNA. The D gene is left open where the match is weak. Clone size appears in some rows only: once, few, many, or a class for an expanded clone.

size: NA; J: TRBJ1-2; D: TRBD1; V: TRBV4-3; CDR3: CASSQDLGGAKYGYTF; DNA: TGCGCCAGCAGCCAAGATTTAGGGGGCGCAAAGTATGGCTACACCTTC
size: NA; J: TRBJ1-2; D: NA; V: TRBV29-1; CDR3: CSVEGPARGYTF; DNA: TGCAGCGTTGAAGGGCCAGCCAGGGGCTACACCTTC
size: NA; J: TRBJ2-3; D: TRBD1; V: TRBV10-3; CDR3: CAISPGQGVTGTQYF; DNA: TGTGCCATCAGCCCGGGACAGGGTGTGACAGGTACGCAGTATTTT
size: few; J: TRBJ2-7; D: TRBD1; V: TRBV28; CDR3: CASNEDRSSYEQYF; DNA: TGTGCCAGCAACGAGGACAGGAGCTCCTACGAGCAGTACTTC
size: NA; J: TRBJ1-1; D: NA; V: TRBV12-5; CDR3: CASASGGANTEAFF; DNA: TGTGCTAGTGCCAGTGGGGGCGCGAACACTGAAGCTTTCTTT
size: NA; J: TRBJ2-1; D: TRBD2; V: TRBV10-2; CDR3: CASTSGSSYNEQFF; DNA: TGCGCCAGCACTAGCGGGAGCTCCTACAATGAGCAGTTCTTC
size: NA; J: TRBJ2-7; D: NA; V: TRBV27; CDR3: CASSLKVGQGSYEQYF; DNA: TGTGCCAGCAGTTTAAAGGTGGGCCAGGGCTCCTACGAGCAGTACTTC
size: few; J: TRBJ1-6; D: NA; V: TRBV6-6; CDR3: CASSYRGGPDSPLHF; DNA: TGTGCCAGCAGTTACCGGGGGGGGCCGGATTCACCCCTCCACTTT
size: NA; J: TRBJ1-5; D: NA; V: TRBV29-1; CDR3: CSVAGWDQPQHF; DNA: TGCAGCGTCGCAGGGTGGGATCAGCCCCAGCATTTT
size: NA; J: TRBJ2-3; D: NA; V: TRBV21-1; CDR3: CASSNRGLAGGPRRPDTQYF; DNA: TGTGCCAGCAGCAATCGGGGACTAGCGGGGGGGCCTCGGAGACCAGATACGCAGTATTTT
size: NA; J: TRBJ1-1; D: NA; V: TRBV5-3; CDR3: CAAGEGEANTEAFF; DNA: TGTGCGGCTGGGGAGGGGGAGGCGAACACTGAAGCTTTCTTT
size: NA; J: TRBJ1-6; D: TRBD1; V: TRBV4-3; CDR3: CASSQPAGGGSPLHF; DNA: TGCGCCAGCAGCCAACCTGCAGGGGGTGGGTCACCCCTCCACTTT
size: NA; J: TRBJ1-5; D: NA; V: TRBV21-1; CDR3: CASSKVSVPPAGEPQHF; DNA: TGTGCCAGCAGCAAAGTATCGGTTCCGCCGGCAGGGGAGCCCCAGCATTTT
size: NA; J: TRBJ2-7; D: NA; V: TRBV4-1; CDR3: CASSQDRTAVSYEQYF; DNA: TGCGCCAGCAGCCAAGACCGGACAGCCGTCTCCTACGAGCAGTACTTC
size: NA; J: TRBJ1-1; D: NA; V: TRBV12-5; CDR3: CASGTGVWTEAFF; DNA: TGTGCTAGTGGAACTGGAGTTTGGACTGAAGCTTTCTTT
size: NA; J: TRBJ2-1; D: NA; V: TRBV9; CDR3: CASSDPLGGGPDYNEQFF; DNA: TGTGCCAGCAGCGATCCCTTAGGGGGAGGGCCTGACTACAATGAGCAGTTCTTC
size: NA; J: TRBJ1-1; D: NA; V: TRBV5-1; CDR3: CASSLQGQNTEAFF; DNA: TGCGCCAGCAGCTTGCAGGGGCAGAACACTGAAGCTTTCTTT
size: few; J: TRBJ1-2; D: NA; V: TRBV11-2; CDR3: CASSFGDHGYTF; DNA: TGTGCCAGCAGCTTCGGAGACCATGGCTACACCTTC
size: few; J: TRBJ2-2; D: TRBD1; V: TRBV5-1; CDR3: CASSPGQGTSPGELFF; DNA: TGCGCCAGCAGCCCCGGACAGGGGACGAGTCCCGGGGAGCTGTTTTTT
size: many; J: TRBJ1-2; D: TRBD1; V: TRBV7-9; CDR3: CASSAGTDYGYTF; DNA: TGTGCCAGCAGCGCCGGGACAGACTATGGCTACACCTTC
size: NA; J: TRBJ1-6; D: NA; V: TRBV11-2; CDR3: CASSLDLWRSFHF; DNA: TGTGCCAGCAGCTTAGATCTTTGGAGGTCTTTCCACTTT
size: medium-sized; J: TRBJ2-2; D: NA; V: TRBV6-5; CDR3: CASSSRDILPPGELFF; DNA: TGTGCCAGCAGTTCTCGGGACATTCTACCACCCGGGGAGCTGTTTTTT
size: once; J: TRBJ2-5; D: TRBD2; V: TRBV5-6; CDR3: CASSYSGAETQYF; DNA: TGTGCCAGCAGCTACAGCGGGGCAGAGACCCAGTACTTC
size: NA; J: TRBJ2-1; D: TRBD2; V: TRBV2; CDR3: CASMVLAGVSNEQFF; DNA: TGTGCCAGCATGGTCCTAGCGGGGGTCAGTAATGAGCAGTTCTTC
size: NA; J: TRBJ1-4; D: NA; V: TRBV3-1/TRBV3-2; CDR3: CASSQRDSNEKLFF; DNA: TGTGCCAGCAGCCAAAGAGACAGTAATGAAAAACTGTTTTTT
size: few; J: TRBJ1-5; D: TRBD1; V: TRBV28; CDR3: CASSLGQGYRQPQHF; DNA: TGTGCCAGCAGTTTAGGACAGGGGTATCGGCAGCCCCAGCATTTT
size: NA; J: TRBJ2-2; D: NA; V: TRBV2; CDR3: CASSPGTNTGELFF; DNA: TGTGCCAGCAGTCCCGGTACGAACACCGGGGAGCTGTTTTTT
size: NA; J: TRBJ2-7; D: TRBD1; V: TRBV6-5; CDR3: CASSFGQGLYEQYF; DNA: TGTGCCAGCAGTTTTGGACAGGGGTTGTACGAGCAGTACTTC
size: few; J: TRBJ2-1; D: NA; V: TRBV6-4; CDR3: CASSDRFGNEQFF; DNA: TGTGCCAGCAGTGACAGGTTCGGGAATGAGCAGTTCTTC
size: NA; J: TRBJ1-1; D: TRBD1; V: TRBV9; CDR3: CASSVGTGRHQGTEAFF; DNA: TGTGCCAGCAGCGTTGGGACAGGAAGACATCAAGGCACTGAAGCTTTCTTT
size: NA; J: TRBJ1-4; D: TRBD1; V: TRBV9; CDR3: CASQTGPNEKLFF; DNA: TGTGCCAGCCAGACAGGGCCAAATGAAAAACTGTTTTTT
size: NA; J: TRBJ2-7; D: NA; V: TRBV15; CDR3: CATSRDRASYYEQYF; DNA: TGTGCCACCAGCAGAGATAGGGCTAGCTACTACGAGCAGTACTTC
size: NA; J: TRBJ1-2; D: TRBD1; V: TRBV28; CDR3: CASSLQSQGAVYGYTF; DNA: TGTGCCAGCAGTTTACAATCACAGGGGGCGGTCTATGGCTACACCTTC
size: NA; J: TRBJ2-2; D: TRBD2; V: TRBV7-9; CDR3: CASNHGTSGRAGTGELFF; DNA: TGTGCCAGCAACCACGGGACTAGCGGGAGAGCCGGCACCGGGGAGCTGTTTTTT
size: few; J: TRBJ2-7; D: NA; V: TRBV3-1/TRBV3-2; CDR3: CASSQDPSYEQYF; DNA: TGTGCCAGCAGCCAAGATCCTTCCTACGAGCAGTACTTC
size: NA; J: TRBJ2-1; D: NA; V: TRBV7-9; CDR3: CASSHRARPYNEQFF; DNA: TGTGCCAGCAGCCACAGGGCGCGCCCTTACAATGAGCAGTTCTTC
size: NA; J: TRBJ1-6; D: NA; V: TRBV10-1; CDR3: CASSPEVNSPLHF; DNA: TGCGCCAGCAGTCCTGAGGTGAATTCACCCCTCCACTTT
size: NA; J: TRBJ2-2; D: TRBD2; V: TRBV27; CDR3: CASSLSEGLAGNTGELFF; DNA: TGTGCCAGCAGTTTATCGGAGGGACTAGCGGGGAACACCGGGGAGCTGTTTTTT
size: NA; J: TRBJ1-2; D: TRBD1; V: TRBV5-6; CDR3: CASSPSTGPIYGYTF; DNA: TGTGCCAGCTCACCCTCGACAGGGCCCATCTATGGCTACACCTTC
size: few; J: TRBJ1-2; D: NA; V: TRBV19; CDR3: CASNPGRDYGYTF; DNA: TGTGCCAGTAACCCAGGCCGCGACTATGGCTACACCTTC
size: NA; J: TRBJ2-1; D: NA; V: TRBV23-1; CDR3: CATEGDMYYLSNYNEQFF; DNA: TGCGCCACCGAGGGGGACATGTACTACCTAAGCAATTACAATGAGCAGTTCTTC
size: NA; J: TRBJ2-5; D: TRBD2; V: TRBV29-1; CDR3: CSVVGGPSGRGETQYF; DNA: TGCAGCGTTGTGGGGGGCCCTAGCGGGAGAGGAGAGACCCAGTACTTC
size: few; J: TRBJ1-5; D: TRBD1; V: TRBV12-5; CDR3: CASGLGQGGNQPQHF; DNA: TGTGCTAGTGGTTTGGGACAGGGGGGGAATCAGCCCCAGCATTTT
size: NA; J: TRBJ1-1; D: NA; V: TRBV2; CDR3: CASIQTSGGAYTEAFF; DNA: TGTGCCAGCATCCAAACATCGGGGGGCGCATACACTGAAGCTTTCTTT
size: NA; J: TRBJ2-7; D: TRBD1; V: TRBV19; CDR3: CASSIRGQIYEQYF; DNA: TGTGCCAGTAGTATTAGGGGACAGATCTACGAGCAGTACTTC
size: NA; J: TRBJ2-1; D: NA; V: TRBV2; CDR3: CASSSLPGGEQFF; DNA: TGTGCCAGCAGCTCCCTCCCCGGGGGTGAGCAGTTCTTC
size: NA; J: TRBJ2-7; D: TRBD2; V: TRBV27; CDR3: CASSFSGSGGLSYEQYF; DNA: TGTGCCAGCAGTTTCTCTGGCAGCGGGGGACTCTCCTACGAGCAGTACTTC
size: few; J: TRBJ2-1; D: NA; V: TRBV7-9; CDR3: CASTGSEGSYNEQFF; DNA: TGTGCCAGCACCGGTTCGGAGGGTTCCTACAATGAGCAGTTCTTC
size: NA; J: TRBJ1-5; D: NA; V: TRBV19; CDR3: CASSPRFSEGSNQPQHF; DNA: TGTGCCAGTAGTCCCAGGTTCTCGGAGGGTAGCAATCAGCCCCAGCATTTT
size: NA; J: TRBJ2-4; D: TRBD1; V: TRBV7-9; CDR3: CASSFYQGAAKNIQYF; DNA: TGTGCCAGCAGCTTTTACCAGGGGGCGGCCAAAAACATTCAGTACTTC
size: NA; J: TRBJ1-1; D: TRBD1; V: TRBV3-1/TRBV3-2; CDR3: CASSADRDTEAFF; DNA: TGTGCCAGCAGCGCGGACAGGGACACTGAAGCTTTCTTT
size: NA; J: TRBJ2-7; D: TRBD1; V: TRBV27; CDR3: CASSLDADRGAYEQYF; DNA: TGTGCCAGCAGTTTAGACGCGGACAGGGGGGCCTACGAGCAGTACTTC
size: NA; J: TRBJ1-1; D: NA; V: TRBV10-3; CDR3: CATSRIRGGAPEAFF; DNA: TGTGCCACGTCAAGGATTCGGGGGGGCGCCCCTGAAGCTTTCTTT
size: NA; J: TRBJ2-5; D: TRBD2; V: TRBV30; CDR3: CATSGDLQETQYF; DNA: TGTGCGACTAGCGGGGACCTCCAAGAGACCCAGTACTTC
size: NA; J: TRBJ2-3; D: NA; V: TRBV20-1; CDR3: CSARVTDTQYF; DNA: TGCAGTGCTAGAGTAACAGATACGCAGTATTTT
size: few; J: TRBJ1-2; D: TRBD1; V: TRBV28; CDR3: CASSLGQGEGYTF; DNA: TGTGCCAGCAGTCTAGGACAGGGAGAAGGCTACACCTTC